Listed below are T cell receptor beta chains from one sample, sequenced in a study of tumor and adjacent non-tumor tissue in lung cancer. Each CDR3 protein gets one entry after TCRdb re-called the multiplex PCR reads with MiXCR. The profile covers around 210,000 distinct CDR3 sequences, with 60% to 75% appearing a single time and around 27% taken by the ten largest. Sequences were obtained from lung tumor tissue. The origin of the receptors is a man between 60 and 75 years old with non-small cell lung cancer. Both conserved end residues are part of each CDR3. D genes are given only for firm matches. Clone size is shown for a subset of rows, as once, few, many or a class of expanded clone.

clone_size,d_call,j_call,v_call,cdr3_nt,cdr3_aa
-,-,TRBJ2-5,TRBV2,TGTGCCAGCAGTTCGATAGAGACCCAGTACTTC,CASSSIETQYF
-,-,TRBJ1-1,TRBV29-1,TGCAGCGTCCGGCCTTTGCGGCAGTTCACTGAAGCTTTCTTT,CSVRPLRQFTEAFF
many,TRBD1,TRBJ1-3,TRBV11-2,TGTGCCAGCAGCACACCGGGACAGGAGATCTCTGGAAACACCATATATTTT,CASSTPGQEISGNTIYF
many,-,TRBJ1-1,TRBV20-1,TGCAGCTCCGGTCTGGGGGGGGCCACTGAAGCTTTCTTT,CSSGLGGATEAFF
-,TRBD1,TRBJ2-7,TRBV19,TGTGCCAGTAGCCGGACAGGGCGTCCCTACGAGCAGTACTTC,CASSRTGRPYEQYF
-,TRBD2,TRBJ2-3,TRBV12-3/TRBV12-4,TGTGCCAGCACAGGGACTAGCGGGAACACAGATATGCAGTATTTT,CASTGTSGNTDMQYF
-,-,TRBJ1-5,TRBV29-1,TGCATCCTTGGGGCCAGAGATCAGCCCCAGCATTTT,CILGARDQPQHF
few,-,TRBJ2-1,TRBV11-2,TGTGCCAGCAGCTTAGGAGGGGGAAGCTGGCGGGAGATAATCGACAATGAGCAGTTCTTC,CASSLGGGSWREIIDNEQFF
-,-,TRBJ1-6,TRBV4-3,TGCGACAGCAGCCAAGATAAGCAGAATAATTCATCCCTCCACTTT,CDSSQDKQNNSSLHF
-,-,TRBJ1-5,TRBV6-1,TGTGCCAGCAGTCTAATAGGGTCGTCGAATCAGCCCCAGCGTTTT,CASSLIGSSNQPQRF
-,TRBD1,TRBJ2-5,TRBV5-6,TGTGCCAGCAGCTTGAGGTCTACCAGGACAGGGACGGAGACCCAGTACTTC,CASSLRSTRTGTETQYF
-,TRBD2,TRBJ2-7,TRBV7-8,TGTGTCAGCAGTTTAGCGGCGACTAGCGGCTACGAGCAGTACTTC,CVSSLAATSGYEQYF
-,-,TRBJ1-1,TRBV6-2/TRBV6-3,TGTGCCAGCAGTTACTGGGGCAGGGCCCACCAATCGAACACTGAAACTTTCTTC,CASSYWGRAHQSNTETFF
few,-,TRBJ2-6,TRBV6-5,TGTGCCAGTAGTTTATCGGGGGCCAGCTCTGGGGCCAACGTCCTGACTTTC,CASSLSGASSGANVLTF
-,TRBD2,TRBJ2-7,TRBV20-1,TGCAGTACCAGGACTAGCGGGGGGGCTTATGAGCAGTACTTC,CSTRTSGGAYEQYF
many,-,TRBJ1-5,TRBV5-6,TGTGCCAGCAGCCCTCTACAGGGTATTCAGCATTTT,CASSPLQGIQHF
-,TRBD2,TRBJ2-1,TRBV5-4,TGTGCCAGCAGCTTGGTAGCGGGGGGTTACAATGAGCAGTTCTTC,CASSLVAGGYNEQFF
-,-,TRBJ2-5,TRBV7-9,TGTGCCAGCAGCTTACGACAGGCCTTGGACACTCAGTACTTC,CASSLRQALDTQYF